Below are 10 T cell receptor beta chains sequenced from a single sample in a study of cytomegalovirus exposure and HLA in healthy donors. Primers included in the PCR were 60 Vbeta and 13 Jbeta primers. The data were produced by immunoSEQ multiplex PCR, yet TCRdb's version contains in-frame clones alone and is incomplete. The table lists 150,000 to 200,000 clones, around four fifths of them singletons. The source material was PBMCs. Source of these receptors: a woman under 30 in good health and CMV-seronegative.

V usage is TRBV11-2 and J usage is TRBJ1-1, with 8 bases identical to TRBD1. CDR3 size: 14 residues. V shed 3 bases, J shed 4 bases, and the junction held 4 bases outside the gene matches. The germline V gene has CDR1 SGHAT and CDR2 FQNNGV. CDR3 in amino acids: CASSFYQGATEAFF. The CDR3 region has the DNA TGTGCCAGCAGCTTTTATCAGGGGGCCACTGAAGCTTTCTTT.

This rearrangement joins TRBV27 to TRBJ1-2; D not resolved. CDR1 and CDR2 (germline): MNHEY, SMNVEV (reference sequence). V was cut by 6 bases and J by 4 bases, with 12 bases left in between. The CDR3 has 13 amino acids. CDR3 sequence reads: CASRSNLSYGYTF. The CDR3 coding sequence is TGTGCCAGCAGGTCTAACCTATCCTATGGCTACACCTTC.

V is TRBV6-4 and J is TRBJ1-2, with 9 bases identical to TRBD1. The CDR3 totals 16 residues. Germline CDR1 MRHNA, CDR2 SNTAGT. V shed 8 bases and J 3 bases; nucleotides not matched to a gene: 13. The CDR3 reads CASATGGLIAHYGYTF. CDR3 DNA: TGTGCCAGCGCAACAGGGGGCCTTATCGCCCACTATGGCTACACCTTC.

This clone was observed a handful of times. J is TRBJ2-1 and V is TRBV4-1; no clear D gene. CDR3 size: 14 residues. V shed 4 bases and J shed 3 bases, with 10 bases lying between them. Germline lookup yields CDR1 MGHRA and CDR2 YSYEKL. CDR3 in amino acids: CASSPPGYYNEQFF. The CDR3 DNA sequence: TGCGCCAGCAGCCCCCCCGGTTACTACAATGAGCAGTTCTTC.

CDR3 residues: CASSPGTGRDEQYF. DNA for the CDR3: TGCGCCAGCAGCCCCGGGACAGGGAGGGACGAGCAGTACTTC. The chain is built from TRBV5-1 and TRBJ2-7; 9 nucleotides align to TRBD1. The V and J ends lost 4 bases and 5 bases, in that order; junction bases with no gene match: 7. The germline V gene encodes CDR1 SGHRS and CDR2 YFSETQ. The CDR3 has 14 amino acids.

Only one count was recorded for this clone. This rearrangement joins TRBV28 to TRBJ1-5, with 8 nucleotides matching TRBD1. Trimming at V came to 3 bases and at J to 6 bases, leaving 7 bases not matched to a gene. CDR3 length equals 15 residues. Germline V CDR1 and CDR2: MDHEN, SYDVKM. CDR3 amino acids: CASSFLSGGPQPQHF. CDR3 nucleotide sequence: TGTGCCAGCAGTTTCTTGTCAGGGGGCCCTCAGCCCCAGCATTTT.

The chain is built from TRBV18 and TRBJ1-6, with D tentatively TRBD1 (6 bases). This CDR3 is 13 amino acids long. V gave up 1 base and J gave up 8 bases, with 6 bases separating them. CDR1 KGHSH and CDR2 LQKENI come from the germline V gene. CDR3 DNA sequence: TGTGCCAGCTCACCACAGGGGGATTCACCCCTCCACTTT. Amino acid sequence: CASSPQGDSPLHF.

The chain recombines TRBV15 with TRBJ2-7, with 8 nucleotides matching TRBD1. The CDR3 totals 16 residues. After removal of 3 bases from V and 5 bases from J, the junction contained 12 bases not matched to a gene. Germline V gene sequence: CDR1 LNHNV, CDR2 YYDKDF (reference sequence). Here the CDR3 DNA reads TGTGCCACCAGCAGCCGGACAGGGTTGGATTCGAACGAGCAGTACTTC. This translates into CATSSRTGLDSNEQYF. Full variable domain (remainder filled in from reference TRBV15 and TRBJ2-7): DAMVIQNPRYQVTQFGKPVTLSCSQTLNHNVMYWYQQKSSQAPKLLFHYYDKDFNNEADTPDNFQSRRPNTSFCFLDIRSPGLGDTAMYLCATSSRTGLDSNEQYFGPGTRLTVT.

This chain uses TRBV7-9 with TRBJ1-3; D might be TRBD1 (6 bases). V lost 7 bases to trimming and J lost 0 bases, with 13 bases between them. There are 15 residues in the CDR3. Per the germline V gene, CDR1 is SEHNR and CDR2 is FQNEAQ (reference sequence). In DNA, the CDR3 is TGTGCCAGCACCCCGGTAGGGGGCTCTGGAAACACCATATATTTT. Protein product: CASTPVGGSGNTIYF.

V usage is TRBV6-1 and J usage is TRBJ1-1; D might be TRBD1 (5 bases). Germline-derived CDR1 and CDR2 are MNHNS and SASEGT. Between the trimmed V and J ends, which lost 1 base and 4 bases, there was a span of 13 bases. This CDR3 has 15 residues. CDR3 residues: CASSEEGAGGTEAFF. In nucleotides, the CDR3 is TGTGCCAGCAGTGAAGAAGGGGCGGGGGGCACTGAAGCTTTCTTT.